This TCR beta chain was profiled in a study of control samples from healthy donors and cancer patients. J lost 4 bases, V lost 5 bases, and 9 bases had no gene match. The CDR3 length is 15 residues. CDR1 is SEHNR and CDR2 is FQNEAQ in the germline V gene (reference sequence). Generated by immunoSEQ multiplex PCR, the TCRdb table keeps only in-frame clones and is missing some. The table records around 100,000 clones, roughly 90% of them present only once. This clone has a handful of counts. Sequenced input: blood. J is TRBJ2-7 and V is TRBV7-9, with TRBD1 matching over 9 bases. The sequence derives from a woman aged 50 to 65 in good health. The CDR3, as DNA: TGTGCCAGCAGCCCCCCGGGGACAGGGACATACGAGCAGTACTTC. It specifies CASSPPGTGTYEQYF.